Presented here are 2 T cell receptor beta chains from one specimen sequenced in a study of shared clonotypes between healthy human individuals (dated by TCRdb to 2020 to 2022). CD8 naive samples were obtained by positive selection for CCR7 among CD45RO-negative cells, yielding a CD45RA+CCR7+ population from which TemRA cells were excluded. Library preparation employed the immunoSEQ multiplex PCR assay. TCRdb retrieved this table from immuneACCESS and kept in-frame rearrangements only. Not all clones are present; in checked studies, unresolved V genes account for under half, and no reason is known for the remainder. For this sample the table gives some 2 million clones, of which approximately 94% were detected only once. The top ten clones comprise more than 0.95% of the sample. The sequenced sample was naive CD8+ T cells sorted from blood. The cell subset or site label of this sample denotes: CD45RA+CCR7+. The receptors here all came from a young man in good health.

The chain links TRBV7-2 to TRBJ1-2; perhaps TRBD1 as D (5 bases). Germline CDR1 SGHTA, CDR2 FQGNSA. V lost 7 bases and J 3 bases, leaving 18 bases between the germline ends. This CDR3 spans 15 amino acids. The CDR3 nucleotides are TGTGCCAGCACAACCGGGGCAGGGAGAGACTATGGCTACACCTTC. Amino acids: CASTTGAGRDYGYTF.

The rearrangement links TRBV12-5 to TRBJ1-1; no firm D call. V gave up 0 bases and J gave up 1 base, with 9 bases separating them. This CDR3 is 15 amino acids long. CDR1 is LGHNT, CDR2 FRNRAP, per germline. As DNA, the CDR3 is TGTGCTAGTGGTTTGGTCCGGGCCGCGAACACTGAAGCTTTCTTT. Its translation: CASGLVRAANTEAFF.